This T cell receptor beta chain appears in the sequencing data of a study of cytomegalovirus exposure and HLA in healthy donors. Germline assignment: CDR1 SGHTA and CDR2 FQGNSA. This CDR3 has 16 residues. Trimming took off 4 bases at V and 0 bases at J, with 13 bases between the two ends. Study-level points and caveats: Upon later analysis, HLA-associated TCR beta chains proved more clonally expanded than other, equally common chains. A later analysis linked around 15,000 TCR beta sequences to HLA alleles at 0.05 false discovery rate. For cytomegalovirus status, the classifier reportedly gave diagnoses with high specificity and sensitivity. CMV serostatus stood as the only immune exposure information on hand.

With 60 Vbeta and 13 Jbeta primers, the PCR was carried out. Measured with immunoSEQ multiplex PCR; TCRdb has only the in-frame clones, and not every one. The sample shows fewer than 200,000 clones, roughly a tenth of them seen only once. As for this clone: The antigen remains undetermined.

The chain joins TRBV7-2 to TRBJ2-1; D is perhaps TRBD2 (5 bases). Source material: PBMCs. This sequence originates from a woman aged 30 to 39 in good health and CMV-seropositive. CDR3 DNA: TGTGCCAGCAGCTCGTCCGGAGGTCCCTCCTACAATGAGCAGTTCTTC. It translates to CASSSSGGPSYNEQFF.